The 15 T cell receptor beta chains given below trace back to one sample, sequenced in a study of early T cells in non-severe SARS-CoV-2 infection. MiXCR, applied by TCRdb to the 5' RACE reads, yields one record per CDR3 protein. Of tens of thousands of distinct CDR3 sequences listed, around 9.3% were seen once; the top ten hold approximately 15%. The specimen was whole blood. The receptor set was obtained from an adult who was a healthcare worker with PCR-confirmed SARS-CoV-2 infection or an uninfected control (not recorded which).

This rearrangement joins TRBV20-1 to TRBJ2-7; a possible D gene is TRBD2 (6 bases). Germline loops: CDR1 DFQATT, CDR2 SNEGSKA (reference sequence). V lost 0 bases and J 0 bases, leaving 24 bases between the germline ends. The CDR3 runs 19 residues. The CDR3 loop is CSARDPRRSGGPSSYEQYF. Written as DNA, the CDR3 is TGCAGTGCTAGAGATCCCCGTCGTAGCGGAGGCCCTAGCTCCTACGAGCAGTACTTC.

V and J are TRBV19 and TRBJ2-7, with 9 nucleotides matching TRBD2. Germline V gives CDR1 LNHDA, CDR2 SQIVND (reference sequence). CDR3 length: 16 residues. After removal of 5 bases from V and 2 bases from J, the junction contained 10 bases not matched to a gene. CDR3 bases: TGTGCCAGTAGTCCTTATGGCGGGAGGGTTGCCTACGAGCAGTACTTC. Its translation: CASSPYGGRVAYEQYF.

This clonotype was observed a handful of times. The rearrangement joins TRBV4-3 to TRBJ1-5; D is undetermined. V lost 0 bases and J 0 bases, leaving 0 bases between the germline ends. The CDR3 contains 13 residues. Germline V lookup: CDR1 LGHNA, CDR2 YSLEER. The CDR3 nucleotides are TGCGCCAGCAGCCAAGATAGCAATCAGCCCCAGCATTTT. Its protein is CASSQDSNQPQHF.

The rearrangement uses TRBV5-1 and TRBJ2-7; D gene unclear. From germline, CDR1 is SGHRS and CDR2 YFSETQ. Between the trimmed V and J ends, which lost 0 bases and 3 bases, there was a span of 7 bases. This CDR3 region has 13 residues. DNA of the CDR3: TGCGCCAGCAGCTTGGAGGGCCGCTACGAGCAGTACTTC. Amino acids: CASSLEGRYEQYF.

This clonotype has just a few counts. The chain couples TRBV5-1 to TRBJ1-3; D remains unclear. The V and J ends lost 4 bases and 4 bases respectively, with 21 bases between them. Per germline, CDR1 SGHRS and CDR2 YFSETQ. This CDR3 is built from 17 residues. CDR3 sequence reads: CASSPRGLQSLGNTIYF. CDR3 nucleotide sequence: TGCGCCAGCAGCCCTCGCGGGCTTCAGTCCCTCGGAAACACCATATATTTT.

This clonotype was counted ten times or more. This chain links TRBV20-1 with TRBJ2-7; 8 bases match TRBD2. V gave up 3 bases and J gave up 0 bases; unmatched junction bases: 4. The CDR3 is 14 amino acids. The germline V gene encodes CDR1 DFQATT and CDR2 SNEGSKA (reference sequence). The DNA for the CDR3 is TGCAGTGCTAGTCCCCGGGAGGGCTCCTACGAGCAGTACTTC. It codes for CSASPREGSYEQYF.

This CDR3 reads CATTTVREDTEAFF. The CDR3 DNA reads as TGTGCCACCACCACGGTGCGGGAAGACACTGAAGCTTTCTTT. The genes are TRBV10-3 and TRBJ1-1; unclear D gene. The CDR3 sequence is 14 residues long. Trimming removed 10 bases at V and 3 bases at J, with 18 bases between. In germline, CDR1 is ENHRY, CDR2 SYGVKD.

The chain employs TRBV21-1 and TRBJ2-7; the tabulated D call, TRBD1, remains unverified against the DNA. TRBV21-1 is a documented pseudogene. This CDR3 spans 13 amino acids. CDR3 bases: TGTGCCAGCAGCCAGGGACAGTTTTACGAGCAGTACTTC. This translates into CASSQGQFYEQYF.

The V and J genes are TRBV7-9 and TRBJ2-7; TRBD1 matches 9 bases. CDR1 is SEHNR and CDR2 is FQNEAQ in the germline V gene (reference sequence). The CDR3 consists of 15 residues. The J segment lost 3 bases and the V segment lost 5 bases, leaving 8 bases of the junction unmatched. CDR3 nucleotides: TGTGCCAGCAGCCCCCGGACAGGGGCGGTCTACGAGCAGTACTTC. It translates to CASSPRTGAVYEQYF.

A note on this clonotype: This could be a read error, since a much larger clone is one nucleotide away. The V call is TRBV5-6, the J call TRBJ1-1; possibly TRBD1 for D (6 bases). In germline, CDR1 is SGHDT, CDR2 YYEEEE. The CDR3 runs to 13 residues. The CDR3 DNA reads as TGTGTCAGCAGCCCGACAGGGAACACTGAAGCTTTCTTT. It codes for CVSSPTGNTEAFF.

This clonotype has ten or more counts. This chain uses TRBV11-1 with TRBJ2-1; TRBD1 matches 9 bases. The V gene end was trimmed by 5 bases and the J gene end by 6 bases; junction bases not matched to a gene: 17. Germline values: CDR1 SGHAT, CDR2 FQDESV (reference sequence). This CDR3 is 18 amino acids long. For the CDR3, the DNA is TGTGCCAGCAGCATACTACCGGGACAGGGCCTACCCATCAATGAGCAGTTCTTC. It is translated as CASSILPGQGLPINEQFF. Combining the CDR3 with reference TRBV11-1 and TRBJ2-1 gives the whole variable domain EAEVAQSPRYKITEKSQAVAFWCDPISGHATLYWYRQILGQGPELLVQFQDESVVDDSQLPKDRFSAERLKGVDSTLKIQPAELGDSAMYLCASSILPGQGLPINEQFFGPGTRLTVL.

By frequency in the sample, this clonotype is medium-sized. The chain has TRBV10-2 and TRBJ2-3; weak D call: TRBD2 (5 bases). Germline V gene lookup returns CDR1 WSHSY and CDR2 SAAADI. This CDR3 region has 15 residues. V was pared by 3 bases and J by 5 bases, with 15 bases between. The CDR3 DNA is TGCGCCAGCAGTGAAGTGGGAGCGGAAGGAGATACGCAGTATTTT. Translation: CASSEVGAEGDTQYF.

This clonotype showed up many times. The CDR3 DNA reads TGCGCCAGCAGCCAAGATCGGGGGAACACCGGGGAGCTGTTTTTT. Amino acids: CASSQDRGNTGELFF. V is TRBV4-3 and J is TRBJ2-2; possibly TRBD2 for D (5 bases). Trimming pared 0 bases from V and 1 base from J, leaving 6 bases between. Germline CDR1 is LGHNA and CDR2 is YSLEER. The CDR3 contains 15 residues.

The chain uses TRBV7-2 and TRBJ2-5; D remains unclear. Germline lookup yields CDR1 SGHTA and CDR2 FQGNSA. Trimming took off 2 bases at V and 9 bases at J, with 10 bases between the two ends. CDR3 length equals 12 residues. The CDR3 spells CASSLRASSQYF. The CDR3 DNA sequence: TGTGCCAGCAGCTTAAGGGCCAGCTCCCAGTACTTC.

The DNA for the CDR3 is TGTGCCAGCAGCCCCATTGGAGATACGCAGTATTTT. The encoded protein is CASSPIGDTQYF. The rearrangement joins TRBV12-3 or TRBV12-4 to TRBJ2-3, with D unclear. This CDR3 is built from 12 residues. The germline V and J ends were trimmed by 6 bases and 5 bases, with 9 bases remaining between them.